This T cell receptor beta chain was sequenced for a study of beta chain features in type 1 diabetes. General observations from the study: Among patients with Type 1 diabetes, TCRB CDR3s were moderately but significantly shorter in every one of the four CD4+ subsets. In comparison with healthy donors, patients had naive, central memory and Treg TCRB repertoires that appeared more similar.

CD45RO/CCR7/CD25/CD127/CD95/CD27 separated CD4+ naive, central memory, regulatory and stem cell-like memory cells by sorting. Sorted populations were all over 95% pure. Expressed TCRB transcripts got sequenced, as all isolated RNA was reverse transcribed. Some clones are missing from TCRdb's copy, which holds only in-frame ones; the method was immunoSEQ multiplex PCR. This table has around 150,000 clones, approximately 10% appearing once. This clone has a handful of counts. Its matching antigen is unknown. Germline CDR1 and CDR2: SGHRS and YFSETQ. V gave up 4 bases and J gave up 1 base, with 14 bases separating them. This CDR3 region has 15 residues.

This chain links TRBV5-1 with TRBJ2-5, with a tentative D call TRBD2 (5 bases). Sequencing was done on a sample of central memory CD4+ T cells from blood. The clonotype originates from a man between 25 and 39 years old with type 1 diabetes. For the CDR3, the DNA is TGCGCCAGCAGCGTGTCGGGAAGGGTCCAAGAGACCCAGTACTTC. This translates into CASSVSGRVQETQYF.